Below, 12 T cell receptor beta chains from the same sample are listed, as sequenced in a study of cytomegalovirus exposure and HLA in healthy donors. The PCR made use of 60 Vbeta and 13 Jbeta primers. Profiled with immunoSEQ multiplex PCR; TCRdb holds only in-frame clones, not every one. The profile shows 170,000 or so clones, roughly four fifths of them singletons. Material: PBMCs. The receptors originated from a man between 50 and 59 years old in good health and CMV-seronegative.

The CDR3 here is CASSLFSSGGETQYF. As DNA, the CDR3 is TGTGCCAGCAGCTTGTTTTCCAGCGGGGGGGAGACCCAGTACTTC. The genes are TRBV5-6 and TRBJ2-5, with TRBD2 matching over 9 bases. Looked up from germline, CDR1 is SGHDT and CDR2 is YYEEEE. CDR3 length: 15 amino acids. The V and J ends lost 1 base and 5 bases, in that order; junction bases with no gene match: 6. The variable domain in full, with the rest retrieved from reference TRBV5-6 and TRBJ2-5, is DAGVTQSPTHLIKTRGQQVTLRCSPKSGHDTVSWYQQALGQGPQFIFQYYEEEERQRGNFPDRFSGHQFPNYSSELNVNALLLGDSALYLCASSLFSSGGETQYFGPGTRLLVL.

The J gene is TRBJ2-1, the V gene TRBV14; 14 bases fit TRBD2. Germline V gene sequence: CDR1 SGHDN, CDR2 FVKESK. V trimming: 4 bases; J trimming: 2 bases; junction bases outside the gene matches: 4. This CDR3 is 17 amino acids long. The CDR3 here is CASSPRTSGGPYNEQFF. Written as DNA, the CDR3 is TGTGCCAGCAGCCCGCGGACTAGCGGGGGGCCCTACAATGAGCAGTTCTTC.

The chain has TRBV5-1 and TRBJ2-1, with 9 nucleotides matching TRBD1. Unmatched junction bases numbered 8, after V lost 3 bases and J lost 10 bases. This CDR3 has 14 residues. Germline values: CDR1 SGHRS, CDR2 YFSETQ. In DNA, the CDR3 is TGCGCCAGCAGCTATCCGGGACAGGGAAGCGAGCAGTTCTTC. Encoded protein: CASSYPGQGSEQFF.

The chain joins TRBV9 to TRBJ1-6; 9 bases align to TRBD1. Germline V gene lookup returns CDR1 SGDLS and CDR2 YYNGEE. The length of the CDR3 is 16 residues. The J segment lost 10 bases and the V segment lost 4 bases, leaving 12 bases of the junction unmatched. The chain's CDR3 is CASSHQRGTGNSPLHF. CDR3 DNA sequence: TGTGCCAGCAGCCACCAAAGGGGGACAGGGAACTCACCCCTCCACTTT. The full variable domain, completed using reference TRBV9 and TRBJ1-6, is DSGVTQTPKHLITATGQRVTLRCSPRSGDLSVYWYQQSLDQGLQFLIQYYNGEERAKGNILERFSAQQFPDLHSELNLSSLELGDSALYFCASSHQRGTGNSPLHFGNGTRLTVT.

This CDR3 is CASSADPSGVNEQFF. The CDR3 coding sequence is TGCGCCAGCAGCGCGGACCCTAGCGGGGTGAATGAGCAGTTCTTC. The chain carries TRBV5-1 and TRBJ2-1; 9 bases align to TRBD2. V lost 4 bases to trimming and J lost 7 bases; unmatched junction nucleotides: 9. CDR1 SGHRS and CDR2 YFSETQ come from the germline V gene. The CDR3 has 15 amino acids.

This clone was counted only a few times. The V call is TRBV6-1, the J call TRBJ2-7; 7 bases align to TRBD1. The CDR3 is 14 residues long. Looked up from germline, CDR1 is MNHNS and CDR2 is SASEGT. V lost 6 bases to trimming and J lost 2 bases; unmatched junction nucleotides: 7. CDR3 in DNA: TGTGCCAGCAGGGTTTCGACAGGGCCCTACGAGCAGTACTTC. This translates into CASRVSTGPYEQYF.

This clone was seen more than once but under ten times. The chain joins TRBV7-9 to TRBJ1-1; D uncertain. Trimming shortened V by 11 bases and J by 3 bases, and 7 bases separated the two germline ends. In germline, CDR1 is SEHNR, CDR2 FQNEAQ (reference sequence). CDR3 length: 10 residues. The CDR3 region has the DNA TGTGCCGGGGAGGACACTGAAGCTTTCTTT. This codes for CAGEDTEAFF.

The V and J genes are TRBV6-1 and TRBJ2-7; a possible D gene is TRBD1 (6 bases). The CDR3 has 15 residues. V shed 8 bases and J shed 7 bases, with 24 bases lying between them. The germline V gene encodes CDR1 MNHNS and CDR2 SASEGT. CDR3 loop: CASEKYGTMSGEQYF. The CDR3 DNA follows: TGTGCCAGCGAGAAATACGGGACAATGAGTGGGGAGCAGTACTTC.

The chain couples TRBV11-2 to TRBJ1-6; the match to TRBD1 covers 7 bases. Germline V gives CDR1 SGHAT, CDR2 FQNNGV. After removal of 5 bases from V and 10 bases from J, the junction contained 14 bases not matched to a gene. The CDR3 loop spans 16 amino acids. The CDR3 region has the DNA TGTGCCAGCAGCGATTCCCGACAGGGCTGGGGGTCACCCCTCCACTTT. Amino acids: CASSDSRQGWGSPLHF. The variable domain in full, completed from reference TRBV11-2 and TRBJ1-6, reads EAGVAQSPRYKIIEKRQSVAFWCNPISGHATLYWYQQILGQGPKLLIQFQNNGVVDDSQLPKDRFSAERLKGVDSTLKIQPAKLEDSAVYLCASSDSRQGWGSPLHFGNGTRLTVT.

The chain links TRBV19 to TRBJ2-6, with D possibly being TRBD1 (6 bases). The V gene lost 5 bases and the J gene lost 2 bases, with 10 bases spanning the gap. The CDR3 length is 15 residues. Looked up from germline, CDR1 is LNHDA and CDR2 is SQIVND (reference sequence). The CDR3 region is CASSLNRAGANVLTF. CDR3 DNA: TGTGCCAGTAGTTTAAACAGGGCTGGGGCCAACGTCCTGACTTTC.

A remark on this clone: In the same sample, other DNA sequences code for this CDR3. This chain joins TRBV18 and TRBJ2-7; TRBD1 aligns across 9 bases. After removal of 3 bases from V and 2 bases from J, the junction contained 2 bases not matched to a gene. The germline gives CDR1 KGHSH, CDR2 LQKENI. The CDR3 sequence is 14 residues long. CDR3 DNA: TGTGCCAGCTCACCGGGACAGGGTGCCTACGAGCAGTACTTC. Translating gives CASSPGQGAYEQYF.

The chain has TRBV7-2 and TRBJ2-3; the D gene is possibly TRBD2 (5 bases). The CDR3 consists of 16 residues. The V and J ends lost 6 bases and 4 bases respectively, with 20 bases between them. The germline CDR1 and CDR2 sequences are SGHTA and FQGNSA. The chain's CDR3 is CASSPRATSKSDTQYF. CDR3 DNA: TGTGCCAGCAGTCCCCGGGCCACTAGTAAATCAGATACGCAGTATTTT.